A selection of T cell receptor beta chains follows, all from one sample in a study of T cell responses to AZD1222 COVID-19 vaccine. The table came from immunoSEQ multiplex PCR; TCRdb's copy has only in-frame clones and leaves some out. The profile covers roughly 77,000 clones, with over 90% appearing a single time and roughly 5% taken by the ten largest. The input for sequencing was peripheral blood, taken on day 0 of AZD1222 vaccination. Source of these receptors: an adult in good health. Both conserved end residues are part of each CDR3. A D gene is named only where the DNA matches it firmly. Only part of the rows carry a size: once, few, many, or a class if the clone is expanded.

clone_size	d_call	j_call	v_call	cdr3_aa	cdr3_nt
.	.	TRBJ2-2	TRBV2	CASSEQRTGELFF	TGTGCCAGCAGTGAGCAAAGGACCGGGGAGCTGTTTTTT
.	.	TRBJ2-1	TRBV27	CASSLAGYNEQFF	TGTGCCAGCAGTTTGGCTGGTTACAATGAGCAGTTCTTC
.	TRBD1	TRBJ1-3	TRBV10-3	CAISIGTGLNTIYF	TGTGCCATCAGTATAGGGACAGGATTGAACACCATATATTTT
.	.	TRBJ2-1	TRBV24-1	CATSDPAGLSYNEQFF	TGTGCCACCAGTGACCCCGCGGGGCTCTCCTACAATGAGCAGTTCTTC
few	TRBD1	TRBJ1-2	TRBV7-8	CASSSGQFYGYTF	TGTGCCAGCAGCTCGGGACAGTTCTATGGCTACACCTTC
.	.	TRBJ1-1	TRBV28	CASSLTRTAFF	TGTGCCAGCAGCCTTACTAGAACAGCTTTCTTT
once	TRBD1	TRBJ1-6	TRBV10-3	CAITRDRGSPLHF	TGTGCCATTACCCGGGACAGGGGGTCACCCCTCCACTTT
.	TRBD2	TRBJ2-3	TRBV7-9	CASSSGTRNTDTQYF	TGTGCCAGCAGCTCCGGGACTAGAAACACCGATACGCAGTATTTT
.	TRBD1	TRBJ1-1	TRBV7-9	CASSDTGESTEAFF	TGTGCCAGCAGCGATACAGGGGAGTCAACTGAAGCTTTCTTT
.	.	TRBJ2-1	TRBV9	CASSVATGSYNEQFF	TGTGCCAGCAGCGTAGCGACGGGTTCCTACAATGAGCAGTTCTTC
.	.	TRBJ2-5	TRBV2	CATRGAFKRTQYF	TGTGCCACCAGGGGAGCCTTCAAGAGGACCCAGTACTTC
.	TRBD2	TRBJ2-5	TRBV5-5	CASSAGGWETQYF	TGTGCCAGCAGCGCGGGGGGATGGGAGACCCAGTACTTC
.	.	TRBJ1-1	TRBV9	CASSPIGGNTEAFF	TGTGCCAGCAGCCCTATAGGGGGAAACACTGAAGCTTTCTTT
.	.	TRBJ1-1	TRBV7-8	CASSLRQGTPEAFF	TGTGCCAGCAGCTTACGGCAGGGGACCCCTGAAGCTTTCTTT
.	.	TRBJ1-1	TRBV12-3/TRBV12-4	CASRTQGSTEAFF	TGTGCCAGCAGGACACAGGGTTCCACTGAAGCTTTCTTT
.	.	TRBJ1-5	TRBV11-2	CASSLIGSQPQHF	TGTGCCAGCAGCTTAATCGGGAGCCAGCCCCAGCATTTT
.	TRBD1	TRBJ1-2	TRBV19	CASSPTGVDYGYTF	TGTGCCAGTAGTCCGACAGGGGTAGACTATGGCTACACCTTC
.	.	TRBJ1-2	TRBV29-1	CSVEGRGPYGYTF	TGCAGCGTTGAAGGGCGGGGACCCTATGGCTACACCTTC
.	TRBD2	TRBJ2-1	TRBV7-2	CASSSRPPGLALSEQFF	TGTGCCAGCAGCTCCCGGCCGCCGGGACTAGCGTTGAGTGAGCAGTTCTTC
.	.	TRBJ1-6	TRBV28	CASSSGNSPLHF	TGTGCCAGCAGTTCAGGGAATTCACCCCTCCACTTT
.	TRBD1	TRBJ1-2	TRBV18	CASSPETGRYTF	TGTGCCAGCTCACCCGAGACAGGGCGCTACACCTTC
.	TRBD1	TRBJ2-7	TRBV5-4	CASSLAGTGVEQYF	TGTGCCAGCAGCTTGGCCGGGACAGGGGTCGAGCAGTACTTC
.	.	TRBJ1-2	TRBV28	CASRGAGSGYTF	TGTGCCAGCAGAGGAGCAGGGTCTGGCTACACCTTC
.	TRBD1	TRBJ1-2	TRBV18	CASSPLPPQGAGYGYTF	TGTGCCAGCTCACCATTACCCCCCCAGGGGGCCGGCTATGGCTACACCTTC
once	.	TRBJ2-7	TRBV7-8	CASSLVGRPYEQYF	TGTGCCAGCAGCTTAGTTGGCCGTCCCTACGAGCAGTACTTC
.	.	TRBJ2-2	TRBV19	CASISYHTGELFF	TGTGCCAGTATCTCCTACCACACCGGGGAGCTGTTTTTT
.	TRBD1	TRBJ1-1	TRBV18	CASSPSTGVPEAFF	TGTGCCAGCTCACCTTCGACAGGGGTTCCTGAAGCTTTCTTT
.	.	TRBJ1-6	TRBV5-1	CASSQGLGQGNSPLHF	TGCGCCAGCAGCCAGGGTTTGGGGCAGGGCAATTCACCCCTCCACTTT
.	.	TRBJ1-2	TRBV5-1	CASSLLPKDGYTF	TGCGCCAGCAGCTTGCTTCCAAAGGATGGCTACACCTTC
.	.	TRBJ2-3	TRBV5-1	CASTVGHPITDTQYF	TGCGCCAGCACAGTTGGACATCCTATCACAGATACGCAGTATTTT
.	.	TRBJ2-2	TRBV18	CASSPESNGELNTGELFF	TGTGCCAGCTCACCAGAGTCTAACGGCGAATTGAACACCGGGGAGCTGTTTTTT
.	TRBD1	TRBJ2-7	TRBV19	CASRKTGMGEQYF	TGTGCCAGTAGGAAGACAGGGATGGGCGAGCAGTACTTC
.	.	TRBJ1-2	TRBV29-1	CSVHEVGYTF	TGCAGCGTTCACGAGGTTGGCTACACCTTC
.	.	TRBJ2-7	TRBV4-3	CASSAGTDYYEQYF	TGCGCCAGCAGCGCGGGGACAGATTATTACGAGCAGTACTTC
.	TRBD1	TRBJ2-3	TRBV9	CASSVPTGSTDTQYF	TGTGCCAGCAGCGTTCCGACAGGGAGCACAGATACGCAGTATTTT
.	.	TRBJ1-6	TRBV12-3/TRBV12-4	CASSLRVSPLHF	TGTGCCAGCAGTTTGAGAGTTTCACCCCTCCACTTT
.	.	TRBJ1-2	TRBV6-5	CASSDPQQYGYTF	TGTGCCAGCAGCGATCCACAGCAATATGGCTACACCTTC
.	.	TRBJ1-1	TRBV5-4	CASSAGRRGDTEAFF	TGTGCCAGCAGCGCTGGGCGGAGGGGAGACACTGAAGCTTTCTTT
.	.	TRBJ2-4	TRBV18	CASSPPSSLIGKNIQYF	TGTGCCAGCTCACCACCGTCCAGTCTGATAGGCAAAAACATTCAGTACTTC
.	.	TRBJ1-1	TRBV6-5	CASSYSGRMNTEAFF	TGCGCCAGCAGTTACTCGGGACGGATGAACACTGAAGCTTTCTTT
.	TRBD1	TRBJ1-2	TRBV5-5	CASSFGQEIYGYTF	TGTGCCAGCAGCTTCGGACAGGAGATCTATGGCTACACCTTC
.	TRBD2	TRBJ2-1	TRBV5-1	CASSALQGLAGGERFF	TGCGCCAGCTCCGCCCTACAGGGACTAGCGGGGGGAGAAAGGTTCTTC
.	TRBD1	TRBJ1-2	TRBV7-9	CASSPPFRRGNYGYTF	TGTGCCAGCAGCCCTCCCTTTCGCAGGGGGAACTATGGCTACACCTTC
.	.	TRBJ1-6	TRBV2	CASSERQISYSPLHF	TGTGCCAGCAGTGAAAGGCAGATAAGTTATTCACCCCTCCACTTT
.	.	TRBJ2-7	TRBV7-6	CASSATTDGPTNEQYF	TGTGCCAGCAGCGCCACGACTGACGGCCCAACAAACGAGCAGTACTTC
.	TRBD1	TRBJ2-1	TRBV2	CASSEPDRGGNEQFF	TGTGCCAGCAGTGAGCCGGACAGGGGGGGCAATGAGCAGTTCTTC
few	.	TRBJ2-2	TRBV9	CASSPLVTNTGELFF	TGTGCCAGCAGCCCCCTAGTAACTAACACCGGGGAGCTGTTTTTT
.	TRBD1	TRBJ1-2	TRBV3-1/TRBV3-2	CASSQRGLGQGYGYTF	TGTGCCAGCAGCCAGAGGGGATTGGGACAGGGGTATGGCTACACCTTC
.	.	TRBJ1-2	TRBV30	CAWSGGGGGFPYGYTF	TGTGCCTGGAGTGGCGGGGGAGGGGGGTTTCCCTATGGCTACACCTTC
.	TRBD1	TRBJ1-1	TRBV6-5	CASSYWTGARTEAFF	TGTGCCAGCAGTTACTGGACAGGGGCGCGCACTGAAGCTTTCTTT
.	.	TRBJ2-3	TRBV15	CATSRDRASTGTQYF	TGTGCCACCAGCAGAGATAGGGCTTCAACCGGTACGCAGTATTTT
.	.	TRBJ2-1	TRBV4-3	CASSQDALYNEQFF	TGCGCCAGCAGCCAAGATGCCTTATACAATGAGCAGTTCTTC
.	.	TRBJ1-1	TRBV3-1/TRBV3-2	CASSQDVRATEAFF	TGTGCCAGCAGCCAAGATGTAAGGGCGACTGAAGCTTTCTTT
.	.	TRBJ1-5	TRBV2	CASRTSSIRGNQPQHF	TGTGCCAGCAGGACCAGTTCCATTCGAGGCAATCAGCCCCAGCATTTT